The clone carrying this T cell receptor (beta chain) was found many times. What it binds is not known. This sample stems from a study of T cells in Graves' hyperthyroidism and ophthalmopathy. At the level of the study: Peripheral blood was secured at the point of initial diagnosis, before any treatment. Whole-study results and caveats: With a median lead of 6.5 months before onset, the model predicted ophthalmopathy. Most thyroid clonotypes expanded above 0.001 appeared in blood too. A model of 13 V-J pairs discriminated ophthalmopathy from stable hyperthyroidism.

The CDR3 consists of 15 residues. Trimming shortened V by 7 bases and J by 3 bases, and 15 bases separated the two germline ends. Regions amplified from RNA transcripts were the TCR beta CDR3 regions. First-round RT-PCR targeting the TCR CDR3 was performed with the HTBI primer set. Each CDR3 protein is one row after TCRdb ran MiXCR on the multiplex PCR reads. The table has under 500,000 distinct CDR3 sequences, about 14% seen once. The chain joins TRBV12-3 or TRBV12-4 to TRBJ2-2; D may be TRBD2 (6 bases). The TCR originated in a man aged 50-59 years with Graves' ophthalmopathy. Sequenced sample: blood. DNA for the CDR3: TGTGCCAGCACCCTATTCGGGGGTGACACCGGGGAGCTGTTTTTT. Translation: CASTLFGGDTGELFF.